The entry that follows covers one TCR beta chain sequence. Trimming left V 1 base short and J 7 bases short, with 13 bases between. The CDR3 is 14 residues long. Germline V gives CDR1 MGHDK, CDR2 SYGVNS. This sample stems from a study of shared clonotypes between healthy human individuals. Background on the study: For every donor, three CD4 naive, three CD4 memory, two CD8 naive and one CD8 memory plates were used.

HIV-negative, healthy adults without recent acute infections or vaccinations were the donors. An assay was performed, and its level was deep. Libraries were prepared by immunoSEQ multiplex PCR; TCRdb keeps only in-frame clonotypes and omits some of them. The sample comprises about 1 million clones, around 78% of which are singletons, and 0.4% to 0.55% rests with the top ten. Sequencing input: memory CD4+ T cells from PBMCs. Subset denoted: CD45RA-negative fraction. The chain combines TRBV25-1 with TRBJ1-2; D may be TRBD1 (6 bases). The source is a man between 18 and 29 years old in good health. Some clones in this sample may be carry-over from other donors' samples. The CDR3 spells CASSESLGAVGYTF. The CDR3 region has the DNA TGTGCCAGCAGTGAATCACTGGGGGCCGTTGGCTACACCTTC.